A single sample gave rise to the 9 T cell receptor beta chains below, sequenced in a study of CD8 T cells in ankylosing spondylitis. TCRdb reanalysed the 5' RACE reads using MiXCR and keeps one entry per CDR3 protein. The top ten clones hold 30% to 35% of a sample with 130,000 or so distinct CDR3 sequences, about 15% of them seen once. Antigens of these TCRs are unknown. Study-level findings and limits: There was a TCR beta motif, made of several highly homologous variants, that appeared characteristic of ankylosing spondylitis blood.

What was sequenced was blood, either unsorted or a sorted T cell fraction (not recorded which). The receptors derive from a male donor with ankylosing spondylitis.

Remarks on this clonotype: An end of the junction does not agree with germline; a read error may underlie this. The chain carries TRBV6-5 and TRBJ2-7; 8 bases are shared with TRBD1. This CDR3 spans 14 amino acids. The germline gives CDR1 MNHEY, CDR2 SVGAGI. The CDR3 reads CASSSDPRGQGGSF. DNA for the CDR3: TGTGCCAGCAGTTCAGATCCACGAGGACAGGGCGGCTCCTTC.

This clonotype was picked up a small number of times. The chain recombines TRBV7-2 with TRBJ2-1; 10 nucleotides line up with TRBD1. V dropped 2 bases and J dropped 5; count of bases not matched to a gene: 6. Germline-derived CDR1 and CDR2 are SGHTA and FQGNSA. The CDR3 is 16 residues long. The CDR3 DNA follows: TGTGCCAGCAGCTTATGGGGACAGGGGAGGGACAATGAGCAGTTCTTC. Protein product: CASSLWGQGRDNEQFF.

The gene calls are TRBV29-1 and TRBJ2-7; D not resolved. V lost 3 bases to trimming and J lost 1 base, with 4 bases between them. Germline CDR1 reads SQVTM; CDR2 reads ANQGSEA. This CDR3 is 11 amino acids long. CDR3 sequence reads: CSVEDSYEQYF. DNA for the CDR3: TGCAGCGTTGAGGATTCCTACGAGCAGTACTTC.

The chain carries TRBV10-3 and TRBJ1-6, with D tentatively TRBD1 (5 bases). This CDR3 comprises 13 residues. Germline V CDR1 and CDR2: ENHRY, SYGVKD. Trimming removed 4 bases at V and 7 bases at J, with 8 bases between. CDR3 region: CAISGDVNSPLHF. CDR3 sequence (DNA): TGTGCCATCAGTGGGGACGTAAATTCACCCCTCCACTTT.

This clonotype was observed a handful of times. The chain carries TRBV6-4 and TRBJ2-1; 10 bases map to TRBD2. The V gene's germline CDR1 is MRHNA and CDR2 SNTAGT. This CDR3 has 15 residues. Trimming took 6 bases from V and 6 from J; bases not matched to a gene: 8. The CDR3 region is CASSATSGESNEQFF. The CDR3, as DNA: TGTGCCAGCAGCGCAACTAGCGGGGAAAGCAATGAGCAGTTCTTC.

Only a few counts were recorded for this clonotype. This chain connects TRBV23-1 to TRBJ2-7; 9 bases are shared with TRBD1. TRBV23-1 is an open reading frame whose function is uncertain. The CDR3 extends over 14 amino acids. In DNA, the CDR3 is TGCGCAGAAATAGACAGGGGGACCTCCTACGAGCAGTACTTC. Protein product: CAEIDRGTSYEQYF.

There are a few counts of this clonotype. The chain recombines TRBV27 with TRBJ2-2; no clear D gene. Trimming removed 3 bases from V and 0 bases from J, with 2 bases in between. This CDR3 contains 13 residues. CDR1 and CDR2 from the germline V gene are MNHEY and SMNVEV (reference sequence). The CDR3 region is CASSFANTGELFF. CDR3 nucleotide sequence: TGTGCCAGCAGTTTCGCGAACACCGGGGAGCTGTTTTTT.

This clonotype appeared a few times. The genes are TRBV2 and TRBJ2-5; TRBD1 aligns across 7 bases. Losses at the gene ends were 8 bases for V and 1 base for J; bases not matched to a gene: 1. The V gene's germline CDR1 is SNHLY and CDR2 FYNNEI. The CDR3 contains 12 residues. The CDR3 reads CASEGAQETQYF. The CDR3, as DNA: TGTGCCAGCGAGGGGGCCCAAGAGACCCAGTACTTC.

The DNA of the CDR3 is TGTGCCAGCAGTAGGGGACTAGCGGGAGGCGAGCAGTACTTC. Its protein is CASSRGLAGGEQYF. This chain uses TRBV27 with TRBJ2-7; 15 bases agree with TRBD2. The CDR3 has 14 residues. Germline assignment: CDR1 MNHEY and CDR2 SMNVEV (reference sequence). J was trimmed by 6 bases and V by 5 bases; bases with no gene match: 2.